Each of the 20 T cell receptor beta chains below was sequenced from the same sample in a study of cytomegalovirus exposure and HLA in healthy donors. Vbeta (60) and Jbeta (13) primers were used in the PCR. The table came from immunoSEQ multiplex PCR; TCRdb's copy has only in-frame clones and leaves some out. The table lists roughly 51,000 clones, approximately 85% of them singletons. Sequenced input: PBMCs. The receptor source for this set is a boy aged 5 to 17 in good health and CMV-seropositive.

The gene calls are TRBV4-2 and TRBJ2-5; TRBD1 is a possible D gene (5 bases). This CDR3 is 14 amino acids long. The germline V and J ends were trimmed by 3 bases and 2 bases, with 10 bases remaining between them. Germline V CDR1 and CDR2: LGHNA, YNFKEQ. Written as DNA, the CDR3 is TGTGCCAGCAGCCAGAAGGGGTTGCAAGAGACCCAGTACTTC. Translation: CASSQKGLQETQYF.

The chain recombines TRBV10-2 with TRBJ2-7; 8 bases map to TRBD2. The CDR3 loop spans 14 amino acids. In germline, CDR1 is WSHSY, CDR2 SAAADI. The trim removed 3 bases at V and 2 bases at J, leaving 3 bases unmatched. This CDR3 is CASSESGGPYEQYF. The CDR3, as DNA: TGCGCCAGCAGTGAAAGCGGGGGCCCCTACGAGCAGTACTTC.

The V gene is TRBV19, the J gene TRBJ2-1; TRBD1 matches 7 bases. The CDR3 has 17 residues. Trimming took 1 base from V and 3 from J; bases not matched to a gene: 9. Germline loops: CDR1 LNHDA, CDR2 SQIVND (reference sequence). CDR3 DNA: TGTGCCAGTAGTATAGTGCTCCCACGGGACAGCTACAATGAGCAGTTCTTC. Its translation: CASSIVLPRDSYNEQFF.

This clone was recorded only once. This sequence joins TRBV4-1 and TRBJ2-7; TRBD2 agrees at 11 bases. Germline loops: CDR1 MGHRA, CDR2 YSYEKL. The CDR3 totals 18 residues. Germline trimming cut 0 bases from V and 0 bases from J; bases unmatched to any gene: 7. The CDR3 DNA reads TGCGCCAGCAGCCAAGATCCGCTAGCGGGGGGCAGCTCCTACGAGCAGTACTTC. Its protein is CASSQDPLAGGSSYEQYF.

This clone was seen once. This chain joins TRBV7-6 and TRBJ2-5; no firm D call. Between the trimmed V and J ends, which lost 1 base and 5 bases, there was a span of 8 bases. Germline CDR1 and CDR2: SGHVS and FNYEAQ. The CDR3 runs 13 residues. The CDR3 sequence is CASSLGFEETQYF. The DNA for the CDR3 is TGTGCCAGCAGCTTAGGGTTCGAGGAGACCCAGTACTTC.

As regards this clone: The junction differs from germline at one of its ends, possibly a read error. The chain has TRBV7-7 and TRBJ2-5; TRBD1 is a possible D gene (5 bases). Germline CDR1 reads SSHAT; CDR2 reads FNYEAQ (reference sequence). This CDR3 spans 14 amino acids. The CDR3 reads CASSSIQGQETQYF. DNA for the CDR3: TGTGCTAGCAGCTCTATCCAGGGACAAGAGACCCAGTACTTC.

CDR3: CASTLAGTARNEQFF. The CDR3 DNA sequence: TGTGCCAGCACCTTAGCGGGTACTGCCCGCAATGAGCAGTTCTTC. The rearrangement links TRBV27 to TRBJ2-1; 7 bases match TRBD2. CDR1 is MNHEY, CDR2 SMNVEV, per germline (reference sequence). The CDR3 has 15 amino acids. Trimming removed 7 bases from V and 6 bases from J; junction bases left unmatched: 12.

The chain carries TRBV19 and TRBJ1-1; maybe TRBD1 (5 bases). CDR1 and CDR2 from the germline V gene are LNHDA and SQIVND (reference sequence). This CDR3 contains 10 residues. V was clipped by 4 bases and J by 12 bases, with 9 bases between them. The CDR3 loop is CASSKTETFF. CDR3 DNA sequence: TGTGCCAGTAGTAAGACAGAAACTTTCTTT.

V usage is TRBV7-8 and J usage is TRBJ2-7, with a possible D match to TRBD2 (5 bases). The CDR3 sequence is 14 residues long. Trimming removed 3 bases at V and 3 bases at J, with 12 bases between. From germline, CDR1 is SGHVS and CDR2 FQNEAQ. CDR3 nucleotides: TGTGCCAGCAGCTTGGGCGGCGGGCTCTACGAGCAGTACTTC. The encoded protein is CASSLGGGLYEQYF.

This chain's CDR3 is CASRNRGTPRTF. The CDR3 nucleotides are TGTGCCAGTAGGAACAGGGGTACTCCCCGCACCTTC. The genes are TRBV6-1 and TRBJ1-2; 7 nucleotides agree with TRBD1. Germline loops: CDR1 MNHNS, CDR2 SASEGT. The junction had 14 bases not matched to a gene; V was cut back by 9 bases and J by 13 bases. The CDR3 sequence is 12 residues long.

The DNA for the CDR3 is TGTGCCAGCAGCTCTCCCTCGGGACAGGATAACTATGGCTACACCTTC. It codes for CASSSPSGQDNYGYTF. The chain uses TRBV7-9 and TRBJ1-2, with TRBD1 matching over 8 bases. Germline V gene data show CDR1 as SEHNR and CDR2 as FQNEAQ (reference sequence). The CDR3 extends over 16 amino acids. The V segment lost 4 bases and the J segment 1 base; nucleotides outside the gene matches: 8.

The genes are TRBV4-1 and TRBJ2-7; no clear D gene. Germline CDR1 and CDR2: MGHRA and YSYEKL. This CDR3 contains 10 residues. Trimming removed 5 bases at V and 4 bases at J, with 3 bases between. The CDR3 region is CASSLYEQYF. CDR3 sequence (DNA): TGCGCCAGCAGCTTATACGAGCAGTACTTC.

The rearrangement joins TRBV28 to TRBJ2-3; D might be TRBD2 (6 bases). Trimming removed 10 bases from V and 0 bases from J, with 14 bases in between. Per germline, CDR1 MDHEN and CDR2 SYDVKM. The CDR3 runs 14 residues. Written as DNA, the CDR3 is TGTGCCATACAACGGGGGTGGAGCACAGATACGCAGTATTTT. It translates to CAIQRGWSTDTQYF.

This chain connects TRBV9 to TRBJ2-7; the D is unclear. The CDR3 has 15 amino acids. Germline V CDR1 and CDR2: SGDLS, YYNGEE. The germline V and J ends were trimmed by 0 bases and 9 bases, with 19 bases remaining between them. CDR3 protein: CASSVGPVLQYGQYF. CDR3 sequence (DNA): TGTGCCAGCAGCGTAGGTCCAGTGCTCCAGTATGGGCAGTACTTC. The full variable domain, completed using reference TRBV9 and TRBJ2-7, is DSGVTQTPKHLITATGQRVTLRCSPRSGDLSVYWYQQSLDQGLQFLIQYYNGEERAKGNILERFSAQQFPDLHSELNLSSLELGDSALYFCASSVGPVLQYGQYFGPGTRLTVT.

The chain is built from TRBV13 and TRBJ1-6; weak D call: TRBD1 (6 bases). This CDR3 region has 14 residues. V shed 2 bases and J shed 14 bases, with 16 bases lying between them. Germline V gene sequence: CDR1 PRHDT, CDR2 FYEKMQ (reference sequence). CDR3 amino acids: CASSLSLYRAALHF. For the CDR3, the DNA is TGTGCCAGCAGCTTATCTTTATACAGGGCGGCCCTCCACTTT.

The chain links TRBV19 to TRBJ2-7, with D possibly being TRBD2 (5 bases). CDR3 length: 12 amino acids. V was shortened by 8 bases and J by 4 bases, with 12 bases between the two germline ends. Germline loops: CDR1 LNHDA, CDR2 SQIVND (reference sequence). Written as DNA, the CDR3 is TGTGCCAGTGGGCCTGAGGGTTACGAGCAGTACTTC. This gives the protein CASGPEGYEQYF.

The chain is built from TRBV29-1 and TRBJ2-3; D is unclear. Germline CDR1 is SQVTM and CDR2 is ANQGSEA. Between the trimmed V and J ends, which lost 5 bases and 3 bases, there was a span of 9 bases. This CDR3 comprises 12 residues. The CDR3 DNA reads as TGCAGCGTTCGTCAGGTAACAGATACGCAGTATTTT. It is translated as CSVRQVTDTQYF.

The V and J genes are TRBV27 and TRBJ2-7; the D is unclear. CDR1 and CDR2 from the germline V gene are MNHEY and SMNVEV (reference sequence). The CDR3 runs to 14 residues. V was shortened by 0 bases and J by 3 bases, with 9 bases between the two germline ends. Here the CDR3 reads CASSLSARSYEQYF. Here the CDR3 DNA reads TGTGCCAGCAGTTTATCCGCGCGGAGCTACGAGCAGTACTTC.

The chain uses TRBV9 and TRBJ2-3; a possible D gene is TRBD2 (5 bases). The CDR3 length is 15 residues. The V end was cut by 2 bases, the J end by 2 bases, with 12 bases between. Germline assignment: CDR1 SGDLS and CDR2 YYNGEE. CDR3 loop: CASSVIGLLTDTQYF. The CDR3 coding sequence is TGTGCCAGCAGCGTTATCGGACTTCTCACAGATACGCAGTATTTT. Combining the CDR3 with reference TRBV9 and TRBJ2-3 gives the whole variable domain DSGVTQTPKHLITATGQRVTLRCSPRSGDLSVYWYQQSLDQGLQFLIQYYNGEERAKGNILERFSAQQFPDLHSELNLSSLELGDSALYFCASSVIGLLTDTQYFGPGTRLTVL.

V and J are TRBV2 and TRBJ2-7, with D possibly matching TRBD2 (7 bases). V lost 7 bases and J lost 2, with 15 bases in between. This CDR3 has 14 amino acids. Germline-derived CDR1 and CDR2 are SNHLY and FYNNEI. The CDR3 spells CASKGGGRPYEQYF. The CDR3 DNA is TGTGCCAGCAAAGGGGGGGGGAGACCCTACGAGCAGTACTTC.